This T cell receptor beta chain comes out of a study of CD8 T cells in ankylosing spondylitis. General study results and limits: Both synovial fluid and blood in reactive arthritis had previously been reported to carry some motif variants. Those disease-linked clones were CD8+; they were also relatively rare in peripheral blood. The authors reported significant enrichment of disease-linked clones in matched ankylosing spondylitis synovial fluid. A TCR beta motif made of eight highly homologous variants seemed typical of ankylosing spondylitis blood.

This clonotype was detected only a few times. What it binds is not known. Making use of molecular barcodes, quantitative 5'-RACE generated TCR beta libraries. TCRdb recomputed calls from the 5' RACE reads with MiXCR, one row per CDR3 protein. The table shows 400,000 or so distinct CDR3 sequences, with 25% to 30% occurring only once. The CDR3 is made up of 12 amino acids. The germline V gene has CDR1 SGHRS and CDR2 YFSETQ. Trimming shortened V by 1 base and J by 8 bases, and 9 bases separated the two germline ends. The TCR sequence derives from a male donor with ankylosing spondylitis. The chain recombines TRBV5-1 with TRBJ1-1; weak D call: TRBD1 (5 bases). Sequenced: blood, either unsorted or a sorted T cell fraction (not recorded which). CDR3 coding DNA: TGCGCCAGCAGCTTGAGGGGCCAAGAAGCTTTCTTT. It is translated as CASSLRGQEAFF.